A selection of T cell receptor beta chains follows, all from one sample in a study of cytomegalovirus exposure and HLA in healthy donors. The protocol was immunoSEQ multiplex PCR, while the TCRdb copy is restricted to in-frame clones and leaves out a portion. Among about 120,000 clones listed, 9% to 10% were seen once. Sample: PBMCs. These receptors originate from a man between 25 and 39 years old in good health and CMV-seronegative. Each CDR3 is given with its conserved first and last residue. The D gene is left open where the match is weak. The size of a clone is reported for some rows only, either as once, few or many, or as a class for expanded clones.

CDR3aa	CDR3nt	j_gene	abundance	v_gene	d_gene
CASSLASGSTEAFF	TGCGCCAGCAGCTTGGCCTCAGGGTCCACTGAAGCTTTCTTT	TRBJ1-1	NA	TRBV5-1	NA
CASSDRGETQYF	TGTGCCAGCAGTGACAGGGGAGAGACCCAGTACTTC	TRBJ2-5	NA	TRBV28	TRBD1
CASSQDRGGGYTF	TGCGCCAGCAGTCAGGACAGGGGGGGTGGCTACACCTTC	TRBJ1-2	NA	TRBV10-1	TRBD1
CATSRDRGNPNEQFF	TGTGCCACCAGCAGAGATCGGGGGAACCCCAATGAGCAGTTCTTC	TRBJ2-1	few	TRBV15	NA
CASSHPGTGATSYEQYF	TGTGCCAGCAGTCACCCCGGGACAGGGGCGACCTCCTACGAGCAGTACTTC	TRBJ2-7	NA	TRBV28	TRBD1
CASSPLSSTWETQYF	TGCGCCAGCAGCCCACTTTCGAGCACTTGGGAGACCCAGTACTTC	TRBJ2-5	NA	TRBV4-1	NA
CASSQEAQGGFPQHF	TGCGCCAGCAGCCAAGAGGCCCAGGGCGGTTTTCCCCAGCATTTT	TRBJ1-5	NA	TRBV4-3	NA
CASSRGTTDTQYF	TGTGCCAGCAGTAGGGGAACCACAGATACGCAGTATTTT	TRBJ2-3	few	TRBV5-4	NA
CAWSNIAAQPQHF	TGTGCCTGGAGTAATATAGCAGCCCAGCCCCAGCATTTT	TRBJ1-5	few	TRBV30	NA
CASSERVAGSLDEQFF	TGTGCCAGCAGTGAAAGGGTAGCGGGGAGTTTAGATGAGCAGTTCTTC	TRBJ2-1	NA	TRBV2	TRBD2
CAWSPPRPDRFNQPQHF	TGTGCCTGGAGTCCGCCCCGCCCCGACAGATTCAATCAGCCCCAGCATTTT	TRBJ1-5	NA	TRBV30	NA
CASSLTGPNEQYF	TGTGCCAGCAGCTTAACAGGACCCAACGAGCAGTACTTC	TRBJ2-7	many	TRBV13	NA
CASTTATSSTDTQYF	TGTGCCAGTACTACTGCAACCTCTAGCACAGATACGCAGTATTTT	TRBJ2-3	few	TRBV19	NA
CASSPGIKSPLHF	TGTGCCAGCAGCCCAGGAATAAAGTCACCCCTCCACTTT	TRBJ1-6	few	TRBV9	NA
CASSRDSYQPQHF	TGTGCCAGCAGCCGGGACAGCTATCAGCCCCAGCATTTT	TRBJ1-5	NA	TRBV6-5	TRBD1
CASSQDRGLAGTDTQYF	TGCGCCAGCAGCCAAGATCGAGGACTAGCGGGCACAGATACGCAGTATTTT	TRBJ2-3	NA	TRBV4-3	TRBD2
CASSRHPGGLPRPLHF	TGTGCCAGCAGCAGACACCCGGGGGGACTGCCACGTCCCCTCCACTTT	TRBJ1-6	NA	TRBV21-1	NA
CASNRPGNMGTGANVLTF	TGTGCCAGCAACAGGCCAGGGAATATGGGTACTGGGGCCAACGTCCTGACTTTC	TRBJ2-6	NA	TRBV5-6	NA
CASSVVAGNSPLHF	TGTGCCAGCAGCGTAGTGGCGGGGAATTCACCCCTCCACTTT	TRBJ1-6	NA	TRBV9	NA
CASSLRQAGQETQYF	TGTGCCAGCAGCTTGAGACAGGCCGGACAAGAGACCCAGTACTTC	TRBJ2-5	few	TRBV5-4	NA
CASRSEGPGYTF	TGTGCCAGCCGCTCGGAGGGCCCTGGCTACACCTTC	TRBJ1-2	NA	TRBV19	NA
CASSLEGAGARHEQFF	TGTGCCAGCAGCTTGGAGGGTGCGGGAGCCCGACATGAGCAGTTCTTC	TRBJ2-1	few	TRBV5-7	TRBD2
CASSQGWGGEKLFF	TGTGCCAGCAGCCAAGGATGGGGCGGAGAAAAACTGTTTTTT	TRBJ1-4	NA	TRBV7-2	NA
CASSPGGGRAPTNEKLFF	TGCGCCAGCAGCCCCGGGGGGGGGAGGGCCCCAACTAATGAAAAACTGTTTTTT	TRBJ1-4	few	TRBV4-1	NA
CASSITGSKGEQYF	TGTGCCAGCTCAATTACAGGTTCCAAGGGAGAGCAGTACTTC	TRBJ2-7	few	TRBV19	NA
CAISASTGVYGYTF	TGTGCCATCAGTGCATCGACAGGAGTCTATGGCTACACCTTC	TRBJ1-2	few	TRBV10-3	NA
CASSLGTGMARTEAFF	TGCGCCAGCAGCTTGGGAACAGGGATGGCTCGGACTGAAGCTTTCTTT	TRBJ1-1	few	TRBV5-1	NA
CASSLNRANTEAFF	TGCGCCAGCAGCTTGAACAGGGCGAACACTGAAGCTTTCTTT	TRBJ1-1	few	TRBV5-1	NA
CASSPRDRDSNQPQHF	TGTGCCAGCAGCCCCCGGGACAGGGATAGCAATCAGCCCCAGCATTTT	TRBJ1-5	NA	TRBV14	TRBD1
CASSQYSETQYF	TGTGCCAGCAGCCAATATTCGGAGACCCAGTACTTC	TRBJ2-5	many	TRBV14	NA
CASRLTGEYEQYF	TGTGCCAGCAGATTGACAGGGGAATACGAGCAGTACTTC	TRBJ2-7	NA	TRBV28	TRBD1
CASSITGGVSYEQYF	TGTGCCAGCAGTATAACAGGGGGCGTGTCCTACGAGCAGTACTTC	TRBJ2-7	few	TRBV27	TRBD1
CASSREGGRNEQFF	TGTGCCAGTAGTCGAGAGGGCGGGCGAAATGAGCAGTTCTTC	TRBJ2-1	few	TRBV19	NA
CASSRVAEQFF	TGTGCCAGCAGCCGAGTTGCTGAGCAGTTCTTC	TRBJ2-1	NA	TRBV7-8	NA
CASSAGGWNGYTF	TGTGCCAGCAGCGCAGGGGGCTGGAATGGCTACACCTTC	TRBJ1-2	NA	TRBV7-3	TRBD1
CASSLEPRLAKNIQYF	TGTGCCAGCAGCTTGGAGCCCAGGCTAGCCAAAAACATTCAGTACTTC	TRBJ2-4	NA	TRBV5-6	NA
CASTDGDFYEQYF	TGTGCCAGCACTGACGGAGACTTCTACGAGCAGTACTTC	TRBJ2-7	NA	TRBV19	NA
CASSAKLDRYNEQFF	TGTGCCAGCAGCGCCAAACTGGACAGGTACAATGAGCAGTTCTTC	TRBJ2-1	NA	TRBV7-8	TRBD1
CASSPRGLAGNEQFF	TGTGCCAGCAGCCCTCGAGGACTAGCGGGCAATGAGCAGTTCTTC	TRBJ2-1	NA	TRBV28	TRBD2
CASTQEGGIYEQYF	TGTGCCAGCACCCAGGAAGGGGGCATTTACGAGCAGTACTTC	TRBJ2-7	NA	TRBV2	TRBD1
CASSSVDRGWGEAFF	TGTGCCAGCAGCTCGGTGGACAGGGGGTGGGGTGAAGCTTTCTTT	TRBJ1-1	few	TRBV5-4	TRBD1
CASSQDSREQYF	TGCGCCAGCAGCCAAGATTCCCGCGAGCAGTACTTC	TRBJ2-7	NA	TRBV4-1	NA
CAFRGGGRYNEQFF	TGTGCCTTTCGGGGCGGGGGCCGGTACAATGAGCAGTTCTTC	TRBJ2-1	few	TRBV30	NA
CASSPRGGLNEQYF	TGTGCCAGCAGCCCCCGCGGGGGCCTTAACGAGCAGTACTTC	TRBJ2-7	NA	TRBV7-9	NA
CASSESNSGANVLTF	TGCGCCAGCAGTGAGTCCAACTCTGGGGCCAACGTCCTGACTTTC	TRBJ2-6	many	TRBV10-1	NA
CASNYFQGGNEKLFF	TGTGCCAGCAATTACTTTCAGGGAGGTAATGAAAAACTGTTTTTT	TRBJ1-4	once	TRBV28	NA
CASSIRGMGATNEKLFF	TGTGCCAGTAGTATACGCGGGATGGGAGCAACTAATGAAAAACTGTTTTTT	TRBJ1-4	few	TRBV19	NA
CASSPQPEGHYGYTF	TGCGCCAGCAGCCCGCAACCGGAGGGGCACTATGGCTACACCTTC	TRBJ1-2	NA	TRBV5-1	NA
CASSRTGPGETQYF	TGTGCCAGCAGCCGGACAGGGCCAGGGGAGACCCAGTACTTC	TRBJ2-5	few	TRBV5-6	TRBD1
CAWSFGGHNYGYTF	TGTGCCTGGAGTTTTGGTGGACACAACTATGGCTACACCTTC	TRBJ1-2	NA	TRBV30	NA
CASSRTGDTEAFF	TGCGCCAGCAGCAGGACAGGAGACACTGAAGCTTTCTTT	TRBJ1-1	NA	TRBV5-1	TRBD1
CASSPRQGNAEAFF	TGTGCCAGCTCACCACGGCAGGGGAACGCTGAAGCTTTCTTT	TRBJ1-1	few	TRBV18	NA
CASSYEGASGNTIYF	TGTGCCAGCAGTTACGAGGGGGCGTCTGGAAACACCATATATTTT	TRBJ1-3	few	TRBV6-6	TRBD1
CASTTGGRSEKLFF	TGTGCCAGCACGACAGGGGGTCGGAGTGAAAAACTGTTTTTT	TRBJ1-4	few	TRBV7-8	TRBD1
CASSSGQSGANVLTF	TGCGCCAGCAGCTCCGGACAGTCTGGGGCCAACGTCCTGACTTTC	TRBJ2-6	NA	TRBV5-1	NA
CAWSAYRAGANVLTF	TGTGCCTGGAGTGCCTACAGGGCTGGGGCCAACGTCCTGACTTTC	TRBJ2-6	few	TRBV30	NA
CASSPRNHNEQFF	TGTGCCAGTAGTCCTAGGAACCACAATGAGCAGTTCTTC	TRBJ2-1	NA	TRBV19	NA
CASSTGTSGGGELFF	TGTGCCAGCAGTACCGGGACTAGCGGGGGAGGCGAGCTGTTTTTT	TRBJ2-2	few	TRBV27	TRBD2
CASSLSRASGNTIYF	TGTGCCAGCAGCTTATCCAGGGCCTCTGGAAACACCATATATTTT	TRBJ1-3	NA	TRBV7-2	NA